This T cell receptor beta chain emerged from a study of blood T cells in healthy people across ages. It was with a sample-barcoded 5' primer and a J-beta primer mix that a second PCR of roughly 7 to 12 cycles was run. Researchers report that a template-switch adaptor with 12 random nucleotides tagged each cDNA molecule. TCRdb reprocessed the 5' RACE reads with MiXCR, giving one entry per CDR3 protein. The table records 590,000 or so distinct CDR3 sequences, approximately 30% of them present only once. This CDR3 is built from 14 residues. CDR1 is SEHNR and CDR2 is FQNEAQ in the germline V gene (reference sequence). V lost 4 bases, J lost 0 bases, and 3 bases stayed unmatched. In this sample, this clonotype turned up many times.

The sample was blood. The V and J genes are TRBV7-9 and TRBJ2-7; 7 bases map to TRBD1. The source of this sequence is a woman aged 80 or over in good health. CDR3 sequence: CASSWDSPSYEQYF. CDR3 sequence (DNA): TGTGCCAGCAGCTGGGACAGTCCCTCCTACGAGCAGTACTTC.